Sequencing of this TCR beta chain was carried out in a study of T cell responses to AZD1222 COVID-19 vaccine. J lost 5 bases, V lost 6 bases, and 7 bases had no gene match. There are 14 residues in the CDR3. The germline gives CDR1 SNHLY, CDR2 FYNNEI. Clones were read by immunoSEQ multiplex PCR, and TCRdb kept only the in-frame ones, dropping some. Here the sample spans around 140,000 clones, roughly 90% being singletons. This receptor was obtained from an adult in good health. The J gene is TRBJ2-1, the V gene TRBV2, with 7 bases lining up with TRBD2. The material sequenced was peripheral blood, taken on day 0 of AZD1222 vaccination. This CDR3 reads CASSPSRGDNEQFF. As DNA, the CDR3 is TGTGCCAGCAGCCCAAGCCGGGGGGACAATGAGCAGTTCTTC. The complete variable domain, with remaining parts taken from reference TRBV2 and TRBJ2-1, reads EPEVTQTPSHQVTQMGQEVILRCVPISNHLYFYWYRQILGQKVEFLVSFYNNEISEKSEIFDDQFSVERPDGSNFTLKIRSTKLEDSAMYFCASSPSRGDNEQFFGPGTRLTVL.